The rows below give T cell receptor beta chains drawn from one sample of a study of cytomegalovirus exposure and HLA in healthy donors. Only in-frame clones appear in the TCRdb table, and some are missing; sequencing was by immunoSEQ multiplex PCR. The profile covers about 180,000 clones, with over 65% appearing a single time and roughly 1.5% taken by the ten largest. Sequenced input: PBMCs. The receptor set was obtained from a man aged 18 to 30 in good health and CMV-seronegative. CDR3s include the opening cysteine and the closing phenylalanine or tryptophan. A D gene is named only where the DNA matches it firmly. Part of the rows lack a size; the others show once, few, many or a class for expanded clones.

v_call	d_call	j_call	clone_size	cdr3_nt	cdr3_aa
TRBV27	.	TRBJ2-7	.	TGTGCCAGCAGTTTGCAGGTAGCCTACGAGCAGTACTTC	CASSLQVAYEQYF
TRBV27	TRBD2	TRBJ2-3	once	TGTGCCAGCAGCTGGGGACTAGCGGGGGCAGATACGCAGTATTTT	CASSWGLAGADTQYF
TRBV2	.	TRBJ2-6	.	TGTGCCAGCAGTGAAGTATTCTCTGGGGCCAACGTCCTGACTTTC	CASSEVFSGANVLTF
TRBV19	.	TRBJ2-6	.	TGTGCCAGTAGTGCGGGCGACTCTGGGGCCAACGTCCTGACTTTC	CASSAGDSGANVLTF
TRBV20-1	.	TRBJ1-2	.	TGCAGTGCTAGAGGGAGGGAAGGCTACACCTTC	CSARGREGYTF
TRBV28	TRBD1	TRBJ1-1	.	TGTGCCAGCAGTCCCCCCCAAGGGCAGGGGGCCAGGGGGGCTTTCTTT	CASSPPQGQGARGAFF
TRBV7-2	.	TRBJ2-7	.	TGTGCCAGCAGCTCGAGGGCCCTGTCCTACGAGCAGTACTTC	CASSSRALSYEQYF
TRBV5-6	TRBD2	TRBJ2-7	many	TGTGCCAGCAGCTGGACTAGCGGGGGGGCCGAGCAGTACTTC	CASSWTSGGAEQYF
TRBV6-1	TRBD1	TRBJ1-2	once	TGTGCCAGCAGCGCACAGGGGCAACCGAGGTATGGCTACACCTTC	CASSAQGQPRYGYTF
TRBV9	TRBD2	TRBJ2-1	once	TGTGCCAGCAGCGCAGGTACGAAGGAGCGGGGGTACAATGAGCAGTTCTTC	CASSAGTKERGYNEQFF
TRBV29-1	TRBD1	TRBJ2-5	.	TGCAGCGTGCCCGGGACAGGGCAGGAGACCCAGTACTTC	CSVPGTGQETQYF
TRBV2	.	TRBJ1-4	.	TGTGCCAGCAGTGAAGTGGGGCAGGGATTAGGAAAACTGTTTTTT	CASSEVGQGLGKLFF
TRBV4-2	TRBD1	TRBJ1-1	.	TGTGCCAGCAGCCTTCTCGGGACAGGGGAGGGGACTGAAGCTTTCTTT	CASSLLGTGEGTEAFF
TRBV19	.	TRBJ1-5	.	TGTGCCAGTAGTGAGCGATATTCGGTTGGTCAGCCCCAGCATTTT	CASSERYSVGQPQHF
TRBV28	.	TRBJ1-6	.	TGTGCCAGCAGTCCCCCCGGCACGTCCTCAGGATGGTCACCCCTCCACTTT	CASSPPGTSSGWSPLHF
TRBV6-6	TRBD1	TRBJ1-2	.	TGTGCCAGCACTAATCTCCGGCCGGGACAGTATGGCTACACCTTC	CASTNLRPGQYGYTF
TRBV19	.	TRBJ1-5	.	TGTGCCAGTAGGGGGTCCCAGGGCCATCAGCCCCAGCATTTT	CASRGSQGHQPQHF
TRBV5-4	TRBD2	TRBJ2-1	.	TGTGCCAGCAGCTCCTCCGGGACTAGCGGTTCCTACAATGAGCAGTTCTTC	CASSSSGTSGSYNEQFF
TRBV7-9	TRBD1	TRBJ1-1	.	TGTGCCAGCAGCTTATCAGGCAGGGGGCGGACTGAAGCTTTCTTT	CASSLSGRGRTEAFF
TRBV7-9	.	TRBJ2-7	once	TGTGCCAGCAGCTCAAGTATGACAGCCACCTACGAGCAGTACTTC	CASSSSMTATYEQYF
TRBV5-6	.	TRBJ1-6	.	TGTGCCAGCAGCTTGTTGTCCCCACCCGGTTCACCCCTCCACTTT	CASSLLSPPGSPLHF
TRBV5-1	.	TRBJ1-5	.	TGCGCCAGCAGCTACGACGCAGGCGCGGGGAGGCCCCAGCATTTT	CASSYDAGAGRPQHF
TRBV9	TRBD2	TRBJ2-2	once	TGTGCCAGCAGCGCCCCGCGGGGGGCCGGGGAGCTGTTTTTT	CASSAPRGAGELFF
TRBV28	.	TRBJ2-7	few	TGTGCCAGCAGCTCGATAGGGGGACCATCCTACGAGCAGTACTTC	CASSSIGGPSYEQYF
TRBV28	TRBD1	TRBJ2-7	.	TGTGCCAGCAGGAGACAGGGCGGCTCCTACGAGCAGTACTTC	CASRRQGGSYEQYF
TRBV18	TRBD1	TRBJ1-3	once	TGTGCCAGCTCACCATTAGGGGGCGAAAGGAAAGCTGGAAACACCATATATTTT	CASSPLGGERKAGNTIYF
TRBV2	.	TRBJ2-7	.	TGTGCCAGCAGTGAAGCGTGGGGGCACCCAGGTGGGGGAATGGAGTACTTC	CASSEAWGHPGGGMEYF
TRBV9	.	TRBJ1-2	.	TGTGCCAGCAGCGAGAGGCCGCAGGGCTATGGCTACACCTTC	CASSERPQGYGYTF
TRBV5-1	.	TRBJ1-1	few	TGCGCCAGCACCATGGGGGGACCGATGAACACTGAAGCTTTCTTT	CASTMGGPMNTEAFF
TRBV23-1	.	TRBJ1-5	.	TGCGCCAGCACTACAAGAAGGAGGGACCCCGTTAGCAATCAGCCCCAGCATTTT	CASTTRRRDPVSNQPQHF
TRBV19	.	TRBJ2-4	.	TGTGCCAGTAGTAGTAGCGGACTTCTAGCCAAAAACATTCAGTACTTC	CASSSSGLLAKNIQYF